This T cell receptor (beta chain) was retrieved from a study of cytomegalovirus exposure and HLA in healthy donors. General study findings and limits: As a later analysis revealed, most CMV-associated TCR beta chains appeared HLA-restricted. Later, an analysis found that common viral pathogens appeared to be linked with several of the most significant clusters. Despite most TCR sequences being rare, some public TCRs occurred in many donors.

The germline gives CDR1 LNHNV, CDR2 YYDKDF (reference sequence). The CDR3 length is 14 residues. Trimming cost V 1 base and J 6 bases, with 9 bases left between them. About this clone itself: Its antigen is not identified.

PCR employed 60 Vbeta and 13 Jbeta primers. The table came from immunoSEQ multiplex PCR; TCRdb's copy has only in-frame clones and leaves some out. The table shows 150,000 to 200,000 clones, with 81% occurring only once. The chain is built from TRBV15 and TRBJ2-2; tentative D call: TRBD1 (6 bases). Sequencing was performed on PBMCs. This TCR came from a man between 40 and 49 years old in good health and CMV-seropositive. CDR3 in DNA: TGTGCCACCAGCAGAGGGCAGGGGTCCGGGGAGCTGTTTTTT. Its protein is CATSRGQGSGELFF.